The 8 T cell receptor beta chains in this list originate from one sample, sequenced in a study of OX40 agonist ivuxolimab in advanced cancers. The protocol used for the library was the immunoSEQ multiplex PCR assay. The source is immuneACCESS, and TCRdb retained only in-frame sequences with V and J called. Part of the clones is not carried over; for the studies checked, unresolved V genes explain less than half of this, and the remainder is unexplained. The sample contains 70,000 to 85,000 clones, approximately 84% of them found a single time. The leading ten clones occupy around 2.1% of the sample. This specimen consisted of CD4+ or CD8+ T cells sorted from blood, obtained in a trial of the OX40 agonist ivuxolimab. These receptors originate from an adult with an advanced solid tumor such as melanoma, head and neck, liver or kidney cancer.

The chain uses TRBV7-7 and TRBJ2-2, with a tentative D call TRBD1 (6 bases). The germline V and J ends were trimmed by 1 base and 8 bases, with 11 bases remaining between them. Germline V gene lookup returns CDR1 SSHAT and CDR2 FNYEAQ (reference sequence). CDR3 length: 14 residues. CDR3 region: CASSLVQGKGELFF. The CDR3 bases are TGTGCCAGCAGCTTAGTACAGGGCAAGGGGGAGCTGTTTTTT.

This sequence joins TRBV9 and TRBJ2-5; TRBD1 aligns across 8 bases. J gave up 4 bases and V 4 bases, and 6 bases lay outside the gene matches. The CDR3 runs to 14 residues. The germline gives CDR1 SGDLS, CDR2 YYNGEE. CDR3 residues: CASSTRTGRETQYF. DNA for the CDR3: TGTGCCAGCAGCACCCGGACAGGGAGAGAGACCCAGTACTTC.

As DNA, the CDR3 is TGTGCCAGCAGCCCCACCCAACGAAATACGCAGTATTTT. It translates to CASSPTQRNTQYF. This sequence joins TRBV7-2 and TRBJ2-3; no reliable D call. This CDR3 is 13 amino acids long. Germline V gene lookup returns CDR1 SGHTA and CDR2 FQGNSA. Trimming removed 5 bases at V and 7 bases at J, with 13 bases between.

As to this clone: Germline is not matched at one junction end, which may reflect a read error. The chain joins TRBV9 to TRBJ2-7; 8 bases are a match to TRBD1. The CDR3 sequence is 13 residues long. Looked up from germline, CDR1 is SGDLS and CDR2 is YYNGEE. CDR3 residues: CASSPGTGSIPHF. The CDR3, as DNA: TGTGCCAGCAGCCCCGGGACAGGAAGTATTCCCCACTTC.

The rearrangement joins TRBV19 to TRBJ1-4; D ambiguous. The CDR3 has 17 residues. Germline V lookup: CDR1 LNHDA, CDR2 SQIVND (reference sequence). Trimming stripped 1 base from V and 7 bases from J, with 19 bases between. Here the CDR3 reads CASSIATRLIYLEKLFF. The CDR3 DNA sequence: TGTGCCAGTAGTATAGCAACCCGGCTAATCTATCTTGAAAAACTGTTTTTT.

The rearrangement joins TRBV2 to TRBJ1-3, with 9 bases matching TRBD1. Per germline, CDR1 SNHLY and CDR2 FYNNEI. This CDR3 spans 12 amino acids. Trimming removed 11 bases from V and 3 bases from J; junction bases left unmatched: 2. CDR3 amino acids: CAGQGFGNTIYF. CDR3 coding DNA: TGTGCCGGACAGGGGTTTGGAAACACCATATATTTT.

The chain employs TRBV4-2 and TRBJ1-1; 7 bases are shared with TRBD1. CDR1 LGHNA and CDR2 YNFKEQ come from the germline V gene. The trim removed 4 bases at V and 4 bases at J, leaving 9 bases unmatched. The CDR3 is 15 residues long. CDR3 sequence (DNA): TGTGCCAGCAGCCGGAGACAGGGCGAAGGCACTGAAGCTTTCTTT. Protein product: CASSRRQGEGTEAFF.

The chain is built from TRBV4-1 and TRBJ2-3; 7 bases align to TRBD2. CDR1 is MGHRA and CDR2 is YSYEKL in the germline V gene. The CDR3 sequence is 14 residues long. Trimming at V came to 5 bases and at J to 7 bases, leaving 9 bases not matched to a gene. In nucleotides, the CDR3 is TGCGCCAGCAGCAGGTCTAGCGGAACCAATACGCAGTATTTT. This sequence encodes CASSRSSGTNTQYF.